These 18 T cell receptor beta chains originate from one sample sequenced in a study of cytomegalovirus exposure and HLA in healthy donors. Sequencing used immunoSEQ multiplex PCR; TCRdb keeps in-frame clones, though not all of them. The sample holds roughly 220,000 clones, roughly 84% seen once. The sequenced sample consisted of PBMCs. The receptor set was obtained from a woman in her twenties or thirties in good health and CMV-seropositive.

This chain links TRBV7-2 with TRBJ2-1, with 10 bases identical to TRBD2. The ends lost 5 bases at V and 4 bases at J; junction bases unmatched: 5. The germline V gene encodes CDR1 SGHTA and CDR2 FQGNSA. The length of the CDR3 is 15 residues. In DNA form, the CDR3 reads TGTGCCAGCAGCCCCGGGACTAGCGCGTACAATGAGCAGTTCTTC. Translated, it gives CASSPGTSAYNEQFF.

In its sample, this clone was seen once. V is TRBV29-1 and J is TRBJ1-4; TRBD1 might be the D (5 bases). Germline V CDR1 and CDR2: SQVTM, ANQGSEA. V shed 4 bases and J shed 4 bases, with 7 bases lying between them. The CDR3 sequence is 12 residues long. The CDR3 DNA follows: TGCAGCGTTGTGGGGCTTAATGAAAAACTGTTTTTT. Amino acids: CSVVGLNEKLFF.

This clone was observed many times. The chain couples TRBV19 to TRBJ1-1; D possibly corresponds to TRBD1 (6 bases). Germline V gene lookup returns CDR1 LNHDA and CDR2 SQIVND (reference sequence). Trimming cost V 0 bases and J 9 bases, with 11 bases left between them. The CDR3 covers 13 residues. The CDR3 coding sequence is TGTGCCAGTAGTATAGATCTAGGGGGAAAAGCTTTCTTT. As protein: CASSIDLGGKAFF.

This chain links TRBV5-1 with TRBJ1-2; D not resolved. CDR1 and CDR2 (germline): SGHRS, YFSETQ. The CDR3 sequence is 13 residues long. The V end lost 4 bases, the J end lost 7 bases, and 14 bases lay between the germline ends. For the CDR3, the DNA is TGCGCCAGCAGCCCTGACAAGCCCAGTGGCTACACCTTC. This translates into CASSPDKPSGYTF.

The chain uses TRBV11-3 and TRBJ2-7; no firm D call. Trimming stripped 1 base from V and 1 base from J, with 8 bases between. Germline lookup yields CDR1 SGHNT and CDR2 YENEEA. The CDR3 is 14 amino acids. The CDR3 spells CASSLVTESYEQYF. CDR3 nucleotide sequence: TGTGCCAGCAGCTTAGTCACGGAGTCCTACGAGCAGTACTTC.

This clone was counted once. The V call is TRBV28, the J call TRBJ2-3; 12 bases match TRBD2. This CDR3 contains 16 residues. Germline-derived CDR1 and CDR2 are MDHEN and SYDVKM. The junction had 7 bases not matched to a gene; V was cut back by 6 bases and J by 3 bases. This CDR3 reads CASRGSSGRETDTQYF. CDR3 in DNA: TGTGCCAGCAGGGGGTCTAGCGGGAGGGAGACAGATACGCAGTATTTT.

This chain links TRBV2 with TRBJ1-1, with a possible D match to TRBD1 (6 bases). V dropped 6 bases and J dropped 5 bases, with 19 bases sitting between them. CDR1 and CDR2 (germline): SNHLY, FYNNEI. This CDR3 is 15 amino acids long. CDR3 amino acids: CASRAQQGTRTEAFF. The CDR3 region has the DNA TGTGCCAGCAGGGCCCAACAGGGTACGAGGACTGAAGCTTTCTTT.

The CDR3 loop is CASSPGGDVGDEQYF. As DNA, the CDR3 is TGTGCCAGCAGTCCAGGGGGGGACGTCGGGGATGAGCAGTACTTC. The chain uses TRBV28 and TRBJ2-7; D tentatively fits TRBD1 or TRBD2 (7 bases each). The V end was cut by 5 bases, the J end by 7 bases, with 21 bases between. Per the germline V gene, CDR1 is MDHEN and CDR2 is SYDVKM. This CDR3 has 15 amino acids.

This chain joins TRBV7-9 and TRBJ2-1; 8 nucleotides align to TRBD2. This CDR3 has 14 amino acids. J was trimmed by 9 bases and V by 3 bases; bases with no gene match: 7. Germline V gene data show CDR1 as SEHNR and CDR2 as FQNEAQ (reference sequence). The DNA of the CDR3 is TGTGCCAGCAGCTTCCCGGGACTAGTTACTGAGCAGTTCTTC. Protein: CASSFPGLVTEQFF.

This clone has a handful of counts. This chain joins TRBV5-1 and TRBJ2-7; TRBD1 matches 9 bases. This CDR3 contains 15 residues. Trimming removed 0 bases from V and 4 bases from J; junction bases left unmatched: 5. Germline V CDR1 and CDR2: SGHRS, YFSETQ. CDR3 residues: CASSLEGTGIYEQYF. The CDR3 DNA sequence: TGCGCCAGCAGCTTGGAAGGGACAGGGATATACGAGCAGTACTTC.

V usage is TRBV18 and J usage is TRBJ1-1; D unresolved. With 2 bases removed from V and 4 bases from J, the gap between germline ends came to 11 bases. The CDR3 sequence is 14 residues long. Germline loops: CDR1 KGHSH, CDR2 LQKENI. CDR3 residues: CASSPETFPTEAFF. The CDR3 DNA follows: TGTGCCAGCTCACCAGAGACATTTCCCACTGAAGCTTTCTTT. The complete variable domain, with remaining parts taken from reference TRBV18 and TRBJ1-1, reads NAGVMQNPRHLVRRRGQEARLRCSPMKGHSHVYWYRQLPEEGLKFMVYLQKENIIDESGMPKERFSAEFPKEGPSILRIQQVVRGDSAAYFCASSPETFPTEAFFGQGTRLTVV.

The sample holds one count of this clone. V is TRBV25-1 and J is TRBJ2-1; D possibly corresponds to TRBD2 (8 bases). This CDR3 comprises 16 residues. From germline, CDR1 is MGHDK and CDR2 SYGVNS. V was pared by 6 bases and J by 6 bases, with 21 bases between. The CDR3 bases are TGTGCCAGCAGCGACCCAGACAGGGCGGGGGGCAATGAGCAGTTCTTC. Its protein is CASSDPDRAGGNEQFF.

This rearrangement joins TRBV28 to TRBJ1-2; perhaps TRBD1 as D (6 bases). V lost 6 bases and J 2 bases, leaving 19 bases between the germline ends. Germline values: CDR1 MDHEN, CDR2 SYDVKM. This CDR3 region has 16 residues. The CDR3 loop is CASSLRQVYYNYGYTF. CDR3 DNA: TGTGCCAGCAGCCTAAGACAGGTTTACTACAACTATGGCTACACCTTC.

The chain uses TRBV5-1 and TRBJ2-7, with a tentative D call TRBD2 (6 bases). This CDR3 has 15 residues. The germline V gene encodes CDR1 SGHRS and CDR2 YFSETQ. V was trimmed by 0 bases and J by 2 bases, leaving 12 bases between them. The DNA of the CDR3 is TGCGCCAGCAGCTTGGCGCTAGCGCGTGCCTACGAGCAGTACTTC. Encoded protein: CASSLALARAYEQYF. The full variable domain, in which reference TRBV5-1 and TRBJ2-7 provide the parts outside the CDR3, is KAGVTQTPRYLIKTRGQQVTLSCSPISGHRSVSWYQQTPGQGLQFLFEYFSETQRNKGNFPGRFSGRQFSNSRSEMNVSTLELGDSALYLCASSLALARAYEQYFGPGTRLTVT.

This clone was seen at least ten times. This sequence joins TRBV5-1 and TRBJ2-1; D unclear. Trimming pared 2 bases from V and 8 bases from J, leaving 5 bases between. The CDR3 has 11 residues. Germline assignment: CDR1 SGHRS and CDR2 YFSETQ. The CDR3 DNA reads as TGCGCCAGCAGCTTACAGCATGAGCAGTTCTTC. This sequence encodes CASSLQHEQFF.

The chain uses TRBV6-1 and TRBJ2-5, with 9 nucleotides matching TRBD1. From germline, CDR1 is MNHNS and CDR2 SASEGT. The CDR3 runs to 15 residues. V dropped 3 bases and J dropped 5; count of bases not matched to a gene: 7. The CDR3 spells CASSDSTGGFETQYF. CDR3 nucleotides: TGTGCCAGCAGTGACTCGACAGGGGGGTTCGAGACCCAGTACTTC.

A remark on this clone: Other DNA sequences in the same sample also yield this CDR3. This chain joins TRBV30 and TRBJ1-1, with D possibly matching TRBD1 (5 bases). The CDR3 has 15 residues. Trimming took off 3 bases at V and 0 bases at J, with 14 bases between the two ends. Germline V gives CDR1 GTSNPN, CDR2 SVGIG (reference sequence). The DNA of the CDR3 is TGTGCCTGGAGGGGGAGGGGAGGATTGAACACTGAAGCTTTCTTT. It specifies CAWRGRGGLNTEAFF.

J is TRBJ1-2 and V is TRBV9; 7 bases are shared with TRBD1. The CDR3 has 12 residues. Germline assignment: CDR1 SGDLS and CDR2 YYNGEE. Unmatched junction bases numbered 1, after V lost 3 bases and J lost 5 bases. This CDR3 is CASSEGAYGYTF. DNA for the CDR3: TGTGCCAGCAGCGAGGGGGCATATGGCTACACCTTC.